Sequencing of this TCR beta chain was carried out in a study of control samples from healthy donors and cancer patients. Clones were read by immunoSEQ multiplex PCR, and TCRdb kept only the in-frame ones, dropping some. The repertoire holds roughly 30,000 clones, with around 87% as singletons. V was cut by 0 bases and J by 0 bases, with 6 bases left in between. Germline V CDR1 and CDR2: SGHRS, YFSETQ. This CDR3 comprises 14 residues. The source is a woman in her forties with lung cancer. The chain couples TRBV5-1 to TRBJ1-2; D remains ambiguous. The sample consisted of PBMCs. The CDR3, as DNA: TGCGCCAGCAGCTTGGACGGCGCTAACTATGGCTACACCTTC. Encoded protein: CASSLDGANYGYTF.